A selection of T cell receptor beta chains follows, all from one sample in a study of vaccination effects on CD4 cells after COVID-19. Sequencing used immunoSEQ multiplex PCR; TCRdb keeps in-frame clones, though not all of them. The data contain about 70,000 clones, roughly 73% of them singletons. No antigen has been identified for these receptors. Source: CD4+ T cells from PBMCs cultured with HIV peptides, taken before COVID-19 vaccination. The receptors originated from a human donor who had a prior SARS-CoV-2 infection. Each CDR3 is given with its conserved first and last residue. The D gene is left open where the match is weak. The size entry is marked missing in some rows and otherwise reads once, few, many or a size class.

J,D,size,V,DNA,CDR3
TRBJ1-5,-,once,TRBV12-3/TRBV12-4,TGTGCCAGCAGTTTTTTTAATCAGCCCCAGCATTTT,CASSFFNQPQHF
TRBJ2-3,-,few,TRBV15,TGTGCCACCAGCAGAGATAGTCCAGCCCACACAGATACGCAGTATTTT,CATSRDSPAHTDTQYF
TRBJ2-2,-,-,TRBV12-3/TRBV12-4,TGTGCCAGCAGTTTACTAATTTCCGGGGAGCTGTTTTTT,CASSLLISGELFF
TRBJ1-1,-,-,TRBV19,TGTGCCAGTAGTATAGCTGGGAGTAACACTGAAGCTTTCTTT,CASSIAGSNTEAFF
TRBJ2-6,-,medium-sized,TRBV5-4,TGTGCCAGCAGCTTGCCAGGGACTGGGGCCAACGTCCTGACTTTC,CASSLPGTGANVLTF
TRBJ1-1,-,-,TRBV7-9,TGTGCCAGCAGCTTATTGAGGGAGAACACTGAAGCTTTCTTT,CASSLLRENTEAFF
TRBJ1-2,TRBD1,-,TRBV6-5,TGTGCCAGCAAACCGACAGGGTCCTATGGCTACACCTTC,CASKPTGSYGYTF
TRBJ2-7,-,-,TRBV7-9,TGTGCCAGCAGTTTGTTACACGAGCAGTACTTC,CASSLLHEQYF
TRBJ1-5,-,-,TRBV7-8,TGTGCCAGCAGCTTATCAATGGGCAGGGAAAGCAATCAGCCCCAGCATTTT,CASSLSMGRESNQPQHF
TRBJ2-5,-,-,TRBV18,TGTGCCAGCTCGCCACTAGTACAAGAGACCCAGTACTTC,CASSPLVQETQYF
TRBJ2-3,TRBD2,-,TRBV7-2,TGTGCCAGCAGCCCTTTCGGGGGGGGCACAGATACGCAGTATTTT,CASSPFGGGTDTQYF
TRBJ2-5,-,-,TRBV5-4,TGTGCCAGCAGCTCCCCCGTAGGCCGCGGGGAAGAGACCCAGTACTTC,CASSSPVGRGEETQYF
TRBJ1-4,TRBD1,-,TRBV6-5,TGTGCCAGCAGTAAGGACAGGGGAGATGAAAAACTGTTTTTT,CASSKDRGDEKLFF
TRBJ2-2,-,-,TRBV9,TGTGCCAGCAGCGTAGGTAGCGGCGGTCGGGAGCTGTTTTTT,CASSVGSGGRELFF
TRBJ2-5,-,-,TRBV13,TGTGCCAGCAGCTTAGTTACTAGGGTGGAGACCCAGTACTTC,CASSLVTRVETQYF
TRBJ2-3,-,-,TRBV27,TGTGCCAGCAGTCCTTCGGCGAGGATAGTTCTCGGTACAGATACGCAGTATTTT,CASSPSARIVLGTDTQYF
TRBJ2-5,-,-,TRBV7-2,TGTGCCAGCAGCTTCGCCGGGCCCCAAGAGACCCAGTACTTC,CASSFAGPQETQYF
TRBJ2-1,TRBD2,-,TRBV11-2,TGTGCCAGCAGCCGCAGGGAGCGGGGATACTACAATGAGCAGTTCTTC,CASSRRERGYYNEQFF
TRBJ2-3,TRBD2,-,TRBV6-2/TRBV6-3,TGTGCCAGCAGTTACTCCGTAGCGGGGGGGCTTGGAGATACGCAGTATTTT,CASSYSVAGGLGDTQYF
TRBJ2-1,TRBD2,-,TRBV11-3,TGTGCCAGCAGCCCGATTGGTGTGGGACTAGCAAATGAGCAGTTCTTC,CASSPIGVGLANEQFF
TRBJ2-1,-,-,TRBV2,TGTGCCAGCAATGACCAGGGGTCGTATGAGCAGTTCTTC,CASNDQGSYEQFF
TRBJ1-4,-,-,TRBV2,TGTGCCAGCAGTGGGGGGGCGTGGAGAAATGAAAAACTGTTTTTT,CASSGGAWRNEKLFF
TRBJ2-1,-,-,TRBV9,TGTGCCAGCAGCCCAAGTACGGGCTCCTACAATGAGCAGTTCTTC,CASSPSTGSYNEQFF
TRBJ1-5,TRBD1,few,TRBV5-6,TGTGCCAGCAGCTTGCAGGGGGCGGGTCAGCCCCAGCATTTT,CASSLQGAGQPQHF
TRBJ1-2,-,-,TRBV9,TGTGCCAGCACGCAGGGAGGCTATGGCTACACCTTC,CASTQGGYGYTF
TRBJ1-4,-,-,TRBV15,TGTGCCACGCAACAGGGTCGAGACCTTAGAAAACTGTTTTTT,CATQQGRDLRKLFF
TRBJ2-5,-,-,TRBV4-2,TGTGCCAGCAGACTAACGGGCGGAGGGGGGGGTCGGGAAGAGACCCAGTACTTC,CASRLTGGGGGREETQYF
TRBJ1-6,-,-,TRBV19,TGTGCCAGTAGTCACACAGCGGCCAGTTCACCCCTCCACTTT,CASSHTAASSPLHF
TRBJ2-1,-,-,TRBV4-3,TGCGCCAGCAGCCAGGGCCTTCCGAGCTCCTACAATGAGCAGTTCTTC,CASSQGLPSSYNEQFF
TRBJ1-1,-,-,TRBV30,TGTGCCTGGAGGGGCAGGGGCAACACTGAAGCTTTCTTT,CAWRGRGNTEAFF
TRBJ2-7,TRBD1,-,TRBV7-6,TGTGCCAGCAGCGCAACCGGGACAGGGTTCGAGCAGTACTTC,CASSATGTGFEQYF
TRBJ1-3,-,once,TRBV29-1,TGCAGCGTCGCCCCGGACATTTTTGGCACCATATATTTT,CSVAPDIFGTIYF
TRBJ2-7,TRBD1,-,TRBV11-3,TGTGCCAGCAGCTTAGATGGCGGCCAGGGGGACGAGCAGTACTTC,CASSLDGGQGDEQYF
TRBJ2-7,TRBD1,-,TRBV5-1,TGCGCCAGCAGCAGGGACAGCTCTCTCTACGAGCAGTACTTC,CASSRDSSLYEQYF
TRBJ2-2,TRBD2,-,TRBV11-3,TGTGCCAGCAGCCCCCCGCGGGAGGGCACGTCCGGGGAGCTGTTTTTT,CASSPPREGTSGELFF
TRBJ2-3,-,-,TRBV7-9,TGTGCCAGCAGCTTAGTCGGGATAAGCGCAGATACGCAGTATTTT,CASSLVGISADTQYF
TRBJ1-1,TRBD1,-,TRBV5-1,TGCGCCAGCAGCTCGGGACAGCCGAACACTGAAGCTTTCTTT,CASSSGQPNTEAFF
TRBJ2-7,TRBD2,-,TRBV7-9,TGTGCCAGCAGCCTTACTTCGGGGGGTCGAGTCTTC,CASSLTSGGRVF
TRBJ1-2,TRBD1,-,TRBV6-5,TGTGCCAGCAGTTACCAAGGACAGGGGGAAGGCTACACCTTC,CASSYQGQGEGYTF
TRBJ2-5,TRBD2,-,TRBV28,TGTGCCAGCAATTCATGGACTAGCGGGAAAGAGACCCAGTACTTC,CASNSWTSGKETQYF
TRBJ1-6,-,few,TRBV11-3,TGTGCCAGCAGCTTTTACCTAGGAGGACAGTCCGGCAATTCACCCCTCCACTTT,CASSFYLGGQSGNSPLHF
TRBJ1-2,-,once,TRBV5-1,TGCGCCAGCAGCTCTACGGGCCCCGGTGGCTACACCTTC,CASSSTGPGGYTF
TRBJ1-2,-,-,TRBV5-1,TGCGCCAGCAGTAACCCGGGACAAGGACTGTCAGTCTATGGCTACACCTTC,CASSNPGQGLSVYGYTF
TRBJ2-7,-,once,TRBV6-5,TGTGCCAGCAGGGAGGTCCACGAGCAGTACTTC,CASREVHEQYF
TRBJ1-5,-,-,TRBV5-1,TGCGCCAGCAGGAAAACAGGGACGGGCAATCAGCCCCAGCATTTT,CASRKTGTGNQPQHF
TRBJ2-5,-,few,TRBV5-4,TGTGCCAGCAGCCCTCGGGCTAGGGGCCAAGAGACCCAGTACTTC,CASSPRARGQETQYF
TRBJ2-3,-,few,TRBV5-4,TGTGCCAGCAGCTTGGATACGTTGGATACGCAGTATTTT,CASSLDTLDTQYF
TRBJ2-3,TRBD2,-,TRBV2,TGTGCCAGCAGTGGGCTAGCGGAGCAGTATTTT,CASSGLAEQYF
TRBJ2-7,-,-,TRBV5-6,TGTGCCAGCAGCCCTGGCTTTAGCGAGACCTTTGCCTACGAGCAGTACTTC,CASSPGFSETFAYEQYF
TRBJ2-2,-,-,TRBV9,TGTGCCAGCAGCCCCCGACGACTAAACGGGGCCGGGGAGCTGTTTTTT,CASSPRRLNGAGELFF
TRBJ2-3,TRBD2,-,TRBV6-6,TGTGCCAGCAGTTCTGGACTAGCGGTCAGCACAGATACGCAGTATTTT,CASSSGLAVSTDTQYF
TRBJ2-5,-,-,TRBV11-1,TGTGCCAGCAGCTTACAGCTAGCGAACCAAGAGACCCAGTACTTC,CASSLQLANQETQYF
TRBJ1-1,-,once,TRBV18,TGTGCCAGCTCACATTGGGACGGGGACACTGAAGCTTTCTTT,CASSHWDGDTEAFF
TRBJ2-3,TRBD2,-,TRBV2,TGTGCCAGCAACTTGTTAGCGGGGGGCACAGATACGCAGTATTTT,CASNLLAGGTDTQYF